Shown below are 10 T cell receptor beta chains from a single sample sequenced in a study of vaccination and CD4 T cells after COVID-19. An Oncomine TCR Beta short-read assay was used to sequence the DNA from cultured CD4+ T cells. TCRdb ran MiXCR on the PCR reads and lists one entry per CDR3 protein. This table has about 13,000 distinct CDR3 sequences, about 45% appearing once. The treatment was: approximately nine-day PBMC culture with coronavirus spike peptide pools or control peptides (ViraFEST assay). These TCRs are of unknown antigen specificity. Sequenced material: CD4+ T cells from blood, cultured in vitro. Receptors were obtained from a human donor who had recovered from COVID-19.

The chain recombines TRBV11-3 with TRBJ1-1; TRBD1 is a possible D gene (5 bases). Germline loops: CDR1 SGHNT, CDR2 YENEEA. CDR3 length: 16 amino acids. The V gene lost 6 bases and the J gene lost 4 bases, with 21 bases spanning the gap. This CDR3 reads CASSTPGGGRSTEAFF. Here the CDR3 DNA reads TGTGCCAGCAGTACACCCGGGGGGGGGAGGTCCACTGAAGCTTTCTTT.

The chain recombines TRBV28 with TRBJ1-2; weak D call: TRBD1 (6 bases). Germline V gives CDR1 MDHEN, CDR2 SYDVKM. There are 15 residues in the CDR3. Trimming removed 3 bases at V and 1 base at J, with 12 bases between. Written as DNA, the CDR3 is TGTGCCAGCAGTTTCCCGGGACAAAATAACTATGGCTACACCTTC. This encodes CASSFPGQNNYGYTF.

This rearrangement joins TRBV25-1 to TRBJ2-3, with D possibly TRBD1 on 5 matching bases. The V end was cut by 3 bases, the J end by 0 bases, with 10 bases between. Germline assignment: CDR1 MGHDK and CDR2 SYGVNS. This CDR3 is 15 amino acids long. CDR3 region: CASSDTQDSTDTQYF. CDR3 sequence (DNA): TGTGCCAGCAGTGACACACAGGACAGCACAGATACGCAGTATTTT.

The chain is built from TRBV20-1 and TRBJ2-1, with D maybe TRBD2 (5 bases). Germline CDR1 is DFQATT and CDR2 is SNEGSKA (reference sequence). V lost 5 bases and J 3 bases, leaving 17 bases between the germline ends. The CDR3 has 15 residues. CDR3 DNA sequence: TGCAGTGCTCGGAGGAGTTCCGGGGTCTACAATGAGCAGTTCTTC. This sequence encodes CSARRSSGVYNEQFF.

The chain is built from TRBV11-3 and TRBJ2-5; D remains ambiguous. CDR3 size: 16 residues. Germline assignment: CDR1 SGHNT and CDR2 YENEEA. V dropped 1 base and J dropped 0 bases, with 12 bases sitting between them. CDR3 region: CASSLGLGGYQETQYF. CDR3 nucleotides: TGTGCCAGCAGCTTAGGGTTGGGTGGGTACCAAGAGACCCAGTACTTC.

The chain is built from TRBV30 and TRBJ2-5; D is perhaps TRBD2 (6 bases). The CDR3 runs to 14 residues. Trimming cost V 3 bases and J 0 bases, with 11 bases left between them. Looked up from germline, CDR1 is GTSNPN and CDR2 is SVGIG (reference sequence). The CDR3 nucleotides are TGTGCCTGGAGCTCGGGAGCGGACCAAGAGACCCAGTACTTC. This gives the protein CAWSSGADQETQYF. Using reference TRBV30 and TRBJ2-5 for the parts outside the CDR3, the full variable domain is SQTIHQWPATLVQPVGSPLSLECTVEGTSNPNLYWYRQAAGRGLQLLFYSVGIGQISSEVPQNLSASRPQDRQFILSSKKLLLSDSGFYLCAWSSGADQETQYFGPGTRLLVL.

Here the CDR3 DNA reads TGTGCCAGCAGCTTAGGTGCGAGCCTTAGCACAGATACGCAGTATTTT. Amino acid sequence: CASSLGASLSTDTQYF. V is TRBV7-8 and J is TRBJ2-3; D gene ambiguous. Germline V gene lookup returns CDR1 SGHVS and CDR2 FQNEAQ. This CDR3 has 16 residues. The V end lost 1 base, the J end lost 0 bases, and 11 bases lay between the germline ends. Based on the CDR3 plus reference TRBV7-8 and TRBJ2-3, the full variable domain is GAGVSQSPRYKVAKRGQDVALRCDPISGHVSLFWYQQALGQGPEFLTYFQNEAQLDKSGLPSDRFFAERPEGSVSTLKIQRTQQEDSAVYLCASSLGASLSTDTQYFGPGTRLTVL.

The CDR3 DNA follows: TGCAGTGCGCCCCCCCCGTTTGAGATAGTCGTCTCTGGGGCCAACGTCCTGACTTTC. Translation: CSAPPPFEIVVSGANVLTF. The rearrangement uses TRBV20-1 and TRBJ2-6; D uncertain. Germline-derived CDR1 and CDR2 are DFQATT and SNEGSKA (reference sequence). Trimming removed 6 bases from V and 0 bases from J, with 24 bases in between. CDR3 length equals 19 residues.

The V gene is TRBV5-1, the J gene TRBJ2-1; no reliable D call. The germline V gene encodes CDR1 SGHRS and CDR2 YFSETQ. V was clipped by 4 bases and J by 5 bases, with 13 bases between them. This CDR3 is built from 14 residues. Here the CDR3 DNA reads TGCGCCAGCAGCCCGGGCCCGCATAACAATGAGCAGTTCTTC. Translating it yields CASSPGPHNNEQFF.

The chain links TRBV6-2 or TRBV6-3 to TRBJ2-2, with D possibly matching TRBD1 (6 bases). The ends were cut back, 6 bases at V and 1 base at J, with 9 bases in the middle. This CDR3 region has 14 residues. Per germline, CDR1 MNHEY and CDR2 SVGEGT. This chain's CDR3 is CASRSTGNTGELFF. In nucleotides, the CDR3 is TGTGCCAGCAGGTCGACAGGGAACACCGGGGAGCTGTTTTTT.